The subject of this entry is one T cell receptor beta chain. This entry comes from a study of blood T cell repertoires in COVID-19. In the original processing: From reference gene primer amplification, estimates of nucleated cell counts were derived. Method: immunoSEQ multiplex PCR; TCRdb's copy keeps in-frame clones and lacks some. V and J calls and clone size are as listed in that table; D and trimming were resolved from the DNA. The table lists nearly 300,000 clones, approximately 84% of them singletons. V dropped 6 bases and J dropped 4; count of bases not matched to a gene: 16. The CDR3 length is 19 residues. CDR1 and CDR2 from the germline V gene are MNHNY and SVGAGI (reference sequence).

Sequencing was carried out using peripheral blood. This TCR was recovered from a human donor with COVID-19, enrolled during active disease. The donor label of this sample is uncertain. The rearrangement joins TRBV6-6 to TRBJ1-4; 11 bases match TRBD1. CDR3 residues: CASSRPTGQGAVSNEKLFF. CDR3 sequence (DNA): TGTGCCAGCAGCCGACCTACAGGACAGGGGGCCGTTAGTAATGAAAAACTGTTTTTT.